One sample yielded the 28 T cell receptor beta chains listed below, sequenced in a study of cytotoxic CD8 clonotypes in ibrutinib-treated CLL. Only in-frame clones appear in the TCRdb table, and some are missing; sequencing was by immunoSEQ multiplex PCR. The sample has about 10,000 clones, around three quarters seen once. The sequenced sample was PBMCs, obtained at disease progression, from a patient treated with ibrutinib. Receptor source: a human donor with chronic lymphocytic leukemia.

This CDR3 reads CASSQDGRAQGTQYF. For the CDR3, the DNA is TGCGCCAGCAGCCAAGACGGACGGGCCCAGGGGACCCAGTACTTC. This rearrangement joins TRBV4-1 to TRBJ2-5; TRBD1 might be the D (5 bases). Germline CDR1 reads MGHRA; CDR2 reads YSYEKL. V was clipped by 0 bases and J by 7 bases, with 15 bases between them. The CDR3 contains 15 residues.

V and J are TRBV30 and TRBJ2-7, with TRBD2 matching 14 bases. The germline CDR1 and CDR2 sequences are GTSNPN and SVGIG (reference sequence). The CDR3 runs 19 residues. The V and J ends lost 2 bases and 4 bases, in that order; junction bases with no gene match: 16. CDR3 nucleotide sequence: TGTGCCTGGAGTCGGGGCCTGGGGACTAGCGGGAGATCTAGATACGAGCAGTACTTC. It translates to CAWSRGLGTSGRSRYEQYF.

V is TRBV11-2 and J is TRBJ1-3; D is unclear. CDR3 length: 13 residues. CDR1 and CDR2 from the germline V gene are SGHAT and FQNNGV. Trimming left V 5 bases short and J 7 bases short, with 12 bases between. The CDR3 sequence: CASSPTERNTIYF. The CDR3 bases are TGTGCCAGCAGCCCTACAGAGCGGAACACCATATATTTT.

V usage is TRBV6-5 and J usage is TRBJ2-1; D gene unclear. V dropped 5 bases and J dropped 3 bases, with 14 bases sitting between them. The CDR3 totals 15 residues. In germline, CDR1 is MNHEY, CDR2 SVGAGI. CDR3 nucleotides: TGTGCCAGCAGTCTTTCAGGCACCTACTACAATGAGCAGTTCTTC. Protein product: CASSLSGTYYNEQFF.

This clone was observed a single time. The V call is TRBV28, the J call TRBJ2-7; D is tentatively TRBD1 or TRBD2 (5 bases each). V shed 4 bases and J shed 3 bases, with 13 bases lying between them. This CDR3 has 14 residues. The V gene's germline CDR1 is MDHEN and CDR2 SYDVKM. CDR3 in amino acids: CASSSGDGIYEQYF. CDR3 bases: TGTGCCAGCAGTTCTGGGGACGGAATCTACGAGCAGTACTTC.

This clone was recorded once. V and J are TRBV2 and TRBJ2-7, with D unresolved. The germline V and J ends were trimmed by 6 bases and 0 bases, with 6 bases remaining between them. The CDR3 runs to 12 residues. Germline-derived CDR1 and CDR2 are SNHLY and FYNNEI. The chain's CDR3 is CASRGNSYEQYF. DNA of the CDR3: TGTGCCAGCAGAGGGAACTCCTACGAGCAGTACTTC.

This clone was observed a handful of times. The chain recombines TRBV6-1 with TRBJ1-5; D remains unclear. V was shortened by 5 bases and J by 6 bases, with 8 bases between the two germline ends. Germline values: CDR1 MNHNS, CDR2 SASEGT. The CDR3 is made up of 12 amino acids. The CDR3 loop reads CASSPSGQPQHF. CDR3 coding DNA: TGTGCCAGCAGTCCGAGCGGTCAGCCCCAGCATTTT.

The chain employs TRBV18 and TRBJ2-1, with D possibly matching TRBD2 (6 bases). This CDR3 comprises 16 residues. CDR1 is KGHSH and CDR2 is LQKENI in the germline V gene. The V gene lost 5 bases and the J gene lost 2 bases, with 16 bases spanning the gap. For the CDR3, the DNA is TGTGCCAGCTCAAACATCGGGGGACTTACCTACAATGAGCAGTTCTTC. Amino acids: CASSNIGGLTYNEQFF. The full variable domain, in which reference TRBV18 and TRBJ2-1 provide the parts outside the CDR3, is NAGVMQNPRHLVRRRGQEARLRCSPMKGHSHVYWYRQLPEEGLKFMVYLQKENIIDESGMPKERFSAEFPKEGPSILRIQQVVRGDSAAYFCASSNIGGLTYNEQFFGPGTRLTVL.

This chain uses TRBV6-4 with TRBJ2-1, with 10 bases lining up with TRBD2. After removal of 3 bases from V and 8 bases from J, the junction contained 7 bases not matched to a gene. The germline CDR1 and CDR2 sequences are MRHNA and SNTAGT. This CDR3 has 15 residues. CDR3 region: CASSEERGGPYEQFF. The CDR3 coding sequence is TGTGCCAGCAGTGAGGAGCGGGGGGGCCCCTATGAGCAGTTCTTC.

The chain combines TRBV28 with TRBJ2-6; D call uncertain. The CDR3 is made up of 18 amino acids. Germline loops: CDR1 MDHEN, CDR2 SYDVKM. Deletions cut 6 bases from V and 2 bases from J, with 20 bases between. Here the CDR3 reads CASSPADTPWAGANVLTF. The CDR3 bases are TGTGCCAGCAGCCCCGCTGACACCCCTTGGGCTGGGGCCAACGTCCTGACTTTC.

This chain connects TRBV19 to TRBJ1-2; 7 bases map to TRBD1. V was clipped by 6 bases and J by 6 bases; unmatched bases: 7. CDR3 length equals 13 residues. Germline CDR1 is LNHDA and CDR2 is SQIVND (reference sequence). The CDR3 DNA is TGTGCCAGTAGCTTCGACAGGGTGGATGGCTACACCTTC. Protein product: CASSFDRVDGYTF.

V gene TRBV15 combines with J gene TRBJ1-2; D might be TRBD1 (6 bases). The CDR3 runs to 13 residues. V shed 1 base and J shed 8 bases, with 11 bases lying between them. Germline assignment: CDR1 LNHNV and CDR2 YYDKDF (reference sequence). The DNA of the CDR3 is TGTGCCACCAGCAGAGTAGGGGGTGTCGGCTACACCTTC. It codes for CATSRVGGVGYTF. The full variable domain, in which reference TRBV15 and TRBJ1-2 provide the parts outside the CDR3, is DAMVIQNPRYQVTQFGKPVTLSCSQTLNHNVMYWYQQKSSQAPKLLFHYYDKDFNNEADTPDNFQSRRPNTSFCFLDIRSPGLGDTAMYLCATSRVGGVGYTFGSGTRLTVV.

The rearrangement joins TRBV4-2 to TRBJ2-1; 8 bases align to TRBD2. This CDR3 has 18 amino acids. Germline V gene sequence: CDR1 LGHNA, CDR2 YNFKEQ. The V segment lost 2 bases and the J segment 5 bases; nucleotides outside the gene matches: 14. CDR3 sequence: CASSQSLSGGSVHNEQFF. The CDR3 DNA sequence: TGTGCCAGCAGCCAAAGCCTCAGCGGGGGATCCGTCCACAATGAGCAGTTCTTC.

The CDR3 region is CASRNSGPKVTDTQYF. In DNA form, the CDR3 reads TGTGCCAGCCGAAACTCGGGACCGAAAGTCACAGATACGCAGTATTTT. The rearrangement links TRBV21-1 to TRBJ2-3. TRBV21-1 is termed a pseudogene. This CDR3 comprises 16 residues.

The DNA of the CDR3 is TGTGCCAGCAGGCTGACGGTGAACACTGAAGCTTTCTTT. Encoded protein: CASRLTVNTEAFF. The chain couples TRBV13 to TRBJ1-1, with D unresolved. The CDR3 has 13 residues. Germline V CDR1 and CDR2: PRHDT, FYEKMQ (reference sequence). The V end lost 6 bases, the J end lost 0 bases, and 8 bases lay between the germline ends.

This clone is termed medium-sized. The junction shows a germline mismatch at one end, possibly a read error. CDR3 nucleotide sequence: TGTGCTAGCAGCTTCGGACAGGGGGAATACGAGCAGTACTTC. This codes for CASSFGQGEYEQYF. V is TRBV7-7 and J is TRBJ2-7; 10 bases agree with TRBD1. This CDR3 is 14 amino acids long. CDR1 and CDR2 (germline): SSHAT, FNYEAQ (reference sequence).

The chain has TRBV2 and TRBJ2-7, with 7 bases fitting TRBD1. V gave up 6 bases and J gave up 3 bases; unmatched junction bases: 11. The CDR3 consists of 15 residues. The germline CDR1 and CDR2 sequences are SNHLY and FYNNEI. The CDR3 loop is CASSSPDRRIYEQYF. The CDR3 DNA reads as TGTGCCAGCAGCTCCCCGGACAGGAGAATCTACGAGCAGTACTTC.

The gene calls are TRBV16 and TRBJ1-2, with 9 bases aligning to TRBD1. The CDR3 has 14 amino acids. The trim removed 5 bases at V and 8 bases at J, leaving 9 bases unmatched. The germline gives CDR1 KGHSY, CDR2 FQNENV. The CDR3 reads CASSKQGAPEGYTF. CDR3 DNA sequence: TGTGCCAGCAGCAAACAGGGGGCCCCGGAAGGCTACACCTTC. The complete variable domain, with remaining parts taken from reference TRBV16 and TRBJ1-2, reads GEEVAQTPKHLVRGEGQKAKLYCAPIKGHSYVFWYQQVLKNEFKFLISFQNENVFDETGMPKERFSAKCLPNSPCSLEIQATKLEDSAVYFCASSKQGAPEGYTFGSGTRLTVV.

This rearrangement joins TRBV28 to TRBJ2-2; 7 nucleotides line up with TRBD1. Looked up from germline, CDR1 is MDHEN and CDR2 is SYDVKM. With V trimmed by 6 bases and J by 6 bases, 7 bases remained unmatched. The CDR3 is made up of 14 amino acids. Written as DNA, the CDR3 is TGTGCCAGCAGCTTACAGGGGTGGGCCGGGGAGCTGTTTTTT. This codes for CASSLQGWAGELFF.

The chain couples TRBV19 to TRBJ1-5; D gene unclear. The V gene's germline CDR1 is LNHDA and CDR2 SQIVND (reference sequence). V lost 8 bases, J lost 6 bases, and 8 bases lay in between. The CDR3 consists of 11 residues. The CDR3 DNA sequence: TGTGCCAGTGGAGCGGCTCAGCCCCAGCATTTT. Translated: CASGAAQPQHF.

This chain connects TRBV11-2 to TRBJ2-5; 9 bases are a match to TRBD1. Germline CDR1 reads SGHAT; CDR2 reads FQNNGV. The CDR3 is 15 residues long. With V trimmed by 5 bases and J by 5 bases, 9 bases remained unmatched. DNA of the CDR3: TGTGCCAGCAGCCACCCGGGACAGGGTTACGAGACCCAGTACTTC. Protein sequence: CASSHPGQGYETQYF.

The chain has TRBV20-1 and TRBJ1-1; 7 bases are shared with TRBD1. The V and J ends lost 3 bases and 11 bases, in that order; junction bases with no gene match: 6. The CDR3 is 11 amino acids. From germline, CDR1 is DFQATT and CDR2 SNEGSKA (reference sequence). The CDR3: CSARRGQVAFF. CDR3 DNA: TGCAGTGCTAGGCGAGGACAGGTGGCTTTCTTT.

The chain carries TRBV15 and TRBJ2-6; 9 nucleotides align to TRBD1. In germline, CDR1 is LNHNV, CDR2 YYDKDF (reference sequence). The CDR3 runs to 18 residues. J was trimmed by 0 bases and V by 3 bases; bases with no gene match: 6. The CDR3 DNA reads TGTGCCACCAGCAGCACAGGGGGCCTTAGCTCTGGGGCCAACGTCCTGACTTTC. Protein product: CATSSTGGLSSGANVLTF.

A remark on this clone: A junction end diverges from the germline sequence, so it may reflect a read error. The J gene is TRBJ2-1, the V gene TRBV7-2, with 11 bases lining up with TRBD2. This CDR3 has 14 residues. The germline V gene has CDR1 SGHTA and CDR2 FQGNSA. The CDR3 nucleotides read TGTGCCAGCAGGTTAGCGGGAGGGAGCGGTGAGCAGTTCTTC. Translated, it gives CASRLAGGSGEQFF.

Written as DNA, the CDR3 is TGTGCCTGGAGCCCACGAGGGATCCAGCGGGAGACCCAGTACTTC. Protein product: CAWSPRGIQRETQYF. This sequence joins TRBV30 and TRBJ2-5; tentatively, D is TRBD2 (5 bases). Deletions cut 3 bases from V and 5 bases from J, with 19 bases between. CDR1 is GTSNPN and CDR2 is SVGIG in the germline V gene (reference sequence). The CDR3 totals 15 residues.

The J gene is TRBJ1-2, the V gene TRBV27; 7 bases map to TRBD1. The germline V gene has CDR1 MNHEY and CDR2 SMNVEV (reference sequence). The CDR3 sequence is 14 residues long. V was pared by 6 bases and J by 4 bases, with 8 bases of the junction left unmatched. The CDR3 loop reads CASSTGAWSYGYTF. The CDR3, as DNA: TGTGCCAGCAGCACAGGGGCGTGGAGCTATGGCTACACCTTC.

The chain combines TRBV6-4 with TRBJ2-7, with 9 bases fitting TRBD2. Unmatched junction bases numbered 7, after V lost 4 bases and J lost 6 bases. The CDR3 covers 14 residues. CDR1 is MRHNA and CDR2 is SNTAGT in the germline V gene. The CDR3 spells CASSVSSGTCEQYF. The DNA of the CDR3 is TGTGCCAGCAGTGTTTCTAGCGGGACCTGCGAGCAGTACTTC.

Regarding this clone: This CDR3 is also generated by other DNA sequences in the sample. The J gene is TRBJ1-5, the V gene TRBV19; D remains ambiguous. Deletions cut 1 base from V and 0 bases from J, with 10 bases between. In germline, CDR1 is LNHDA, CDR2 SQIVND (reference sequence). This CDR3 contains 16 residues. The CDR3, as DNA: TGTGCCAGTAGTATAGGACAAGCGGGTAGCAATCAGCCCCAGCATTTT. It encodes CASSIGQAGSNQPQHF.